The 29 T cell receptor beta chains below all came from one sample that was sequenced in a study of CD8+ T cells in alopecia areata. cDNA reverse transcribed from extracted RNA served as the sequencing template. The table came from immunoSEQ multiplex PCR; TCRdb's copy has only in-frame clones and leaves some out. The data show hundreds of thousands of clones, around 67% seen once. The source was CD4+ T cells sorted from blood, collected at week 0. The receptors come from a human donor with alopecia areata.

The chain recombines TRBV30 with TRBJ2-2; D not resolved. CDR3 length: 13 residues. V lost 3 bases, J lost 3 bases, and 8 bases lay in between. In germline, CDR1 is GTSNPN, CDR2 SVGIG (reference sequence). The DNA of the CDR3 is TGTGCCTGGAGCCCCTTGCACACCGGGGAGCTGTTTTTT. This translates into CAWSPLHTGELFF.

This clone was detected a few times. The chain has TRBV12-5 and TRBJ2-1; D not certain. The CDR3 has 11 residues. Looked up from germline, CDR1 is LGHNT and CDR2 is FRNRAP. Trimming cost V 2 bases and J 9 bases, with 5 bases left between them. CDR3 DNA sequence: TGTGCTAGTGGTTTGCTAGTTGAGCAGTTCTTC. This codes for CASGLLVEQFF.

The rearrangement joins TRBV7-2 to TRBJ1-5; D call uncertain. Germline V gene data show CDR1 as SGHTA and CDR2 as FQGNSA. V lost 4 bases to trimming and J lost 4 bases, with 8 bases between them. This CDR3 comprises 13 residues. This CDR3 reads CASSSRANQPQHF. The CDR3 bases are TGTGCCAGCAGCTCCCGCGCTAATCAGCCCCAGCATTTT.

The rearrangement joins TRBV5-4 to TRBJ2-5; D is perhaps TRBD1 or TRBD2 (6 bases each). CDR1 is SGHNT and CDR2 is YYREEE in the germline V gene (reference sequence). V was trimmed by 4 bases and J by 3 bases, leaving 16 bases between them. The CDR3 runs 15 residues. The CDR3: CASSPGERGEETQYF. CDR3 DNA sequence: TGTGCCAGCAGCCCCGGGGAGAGGGGGGAAGAGACCCAGTACTTC.

The chain employs TRBV29-1 and TRBJ2-5; D is undetermined. Trimming took off 1 base at V and 1 base at J, with 7 bases between the two ends. The CDR3 sequence is 13 residues long. CDR1 is SQVTM and CDR2 is ANQGSEA in the germline V gene. The DNA of the CDR3 is TGCAGCGTTGAAGTGGCGATCCAAGAGACCCAGTACTTC. It translates to CSVEVAIQETQYF.

This chain connects TRBV7-2 to TRBJ2-1; 14 bases are a match to TRBD2. Germline-derived CDR1 and CDR2 are SGHTA and FQGNSA. V dropped 6 bases and J dropped 10; count of bases not matched to a gene: 5. The CDR3 runs 14 residues. Here the CDR3 reads CASRGTSGGSEQFF. The CDR3 DNA reads as TGTGCCAGCAGGGGGACTAGCGGGGGATCGGAGCAGTTCTTC.

This clone turned up a few times. The gene calls are TRBV6-5 and TRBJ2-7, with 10 bases lining up with TRBD1. V shed 0 bases, J shed 2 bases, and the junction held 4 bases outside the gene matches. This CDR3 contains 16 residues. Germline V gene data show CDR1 as MNHEY and CDR2 as SVGAGI. CDR3 region: CASSYSRDRGTYEQYF. The DNA of the CDR3 is TGTGCCAGCAGTTACTCGAGGGACAGGGGAACCTACGAGCAGTACTTC.

This clone has a handful of counts. Different DNA sequences within this sample yield the same CDR3. V is TRBV7-9 and J is TRBJ2-5; D is unclear. Per germline, CDR1 SEHNR and CDR2 FQNEAQ (reference sequence). Trimming shortened V by 3 bases and J by 5 bases, and 4 bases separated the two germline ends. The CDR3 totals 11 residues. The CDR3 loop is CASSFGETQYF. In DNA form, the CDR3 reads TGTGCCAGCAGCTTTGGGGAGACCCAGTACTTC.

The chain has TRBV25-1 and TRBJ2-1; the D is unclear. V was trimmed by 0 bases and J by 2 bases, leaving 8 bases between them. The CDR3 sequence is 15 residues long. Germline CDR1 MGHDK, CDR2 SYGVNS. This chain's CDR3 is CASSEYGGTYNEQFF. CDR3 in DNA: TGTGCCAGCAGTGAATACGGCGGTACCTACAATGAGCAGTTCTTC.

This chain connects TRBV5-6 to TRBJ2-5; D tentatively reads TRBD1 or TRBD2 (5 bases each). V was pared by 3 bases and J by 5 bases, with 5 bases between. Germline loops: CDR1 SGHDT, CDR2 YYEEEE. The CDR3 covers 11 residues. The CDR3 DNA reads as TGTGCCAGCAGCTGGGGGGAGACCCAGTACTTC. This sequence encodes CASSWGETQYF.

The chain combines TRBV29-1 with TRBJ1-1, with 12 bases fitting TRBD1. The junction had 3 bases not matched to a gene; V was cut back by 7 bases and J by 3 bases. The CDR3 length is 13 residues. Germline CDR1 and CDR2: SQVTM and ANQGSEA. CDR3 region: CSARDRGHTEAFF. CDR3 in DNA: TGCAGCGCCCGGGACAGGGGGCACACTGAAGCTTTCTTT.

V gene TRBV5-1 combines with J gene TRBJ1-6; D is unresolved. V gave up 0 bases and J gave up 8 bases, with 15 bases separating them. This CDR3 comprises 16 residues. The germline V gene has CDR1 SGHRS and CDR2 YFSETQ. The DNA of the CDR3 is TGCGCCAGCAGCTTGGCCGGCACCCCGAGAGATTCACCCCTCCACTTT. Translating it yields CASSLAGTPRDSPLHF.

This sequence joins TRBV18 and TRBJ2-5, with D hard to call. V was pared by 1 base and J by 1 base, with 7 bases between. CDR3 length: 14 residues. Germline V gene sequence: CDR1 KGHSH, CDR2 LQKENI. CDR3 sequence: CASSPRTIQETQYF. CDR3 DNA sequence: TGTGCCAGCTCACCACGGACGATCCAAGAGACCCAGTACTTC.

The J gene is TRBJ1-1, the V gene TRBV5-4, with D perhaps matching TRBD1 (5 bases). Trimming left V 2 bases short and J 1 base short, with 9 bases between. CDR1 is SGHNT, CDR2 YYREEE, per germline (reference sequence). The CDR3 runs to 14 residues. For the CDR3, the DNA is TGTGCCAGCAGCTTCCCTGGACAGAACACTGAAGCTTTCTTT. It specifies CASSFPGQNTEAFF.

The CDR3 DNA is TGTGCCAGCAGCCAAGTCGTCGATGAGCAGTTCTTC. Encoded protein: CASSQVVDEQFF. The V and J genes are TRBV14 and TRBJ2-1; D ambiguous. The germline V gene encodes CDR1 SGHDN and CDR2 FVKESK. Deletions cut 1 base from V and 8 bases from J, with 6 bases between. The CDR3 runs 12 residues.

The chain is built from TRBV9 and TRBJ1-2, with D perhaps TRBD1 (5 bases). Germline CDR1 is SGDLS and CDR2 is YYNGEE. V was pared by 0 bases and J by 8 bases, with 23 bases between. The CDR3 is 17 residues long. CDR3 protein: CASSVDGDWLEMRGYTF. For the CDR3, the DNA is TGTGCCAGCAGCGTAGACGGGGACTGGCTAGAGATGAGGGGCTACACCTTC.

The gene calls are TRBV2 and TRBJ2-1; the D is unclear. V lost 1 base and J lost 9, with 7 bases in between. This CDR3 spans 12 amino acids. CDR1 is SNHLY, CDR2 FYNNEI, per germline. This CDR3 reads CASSEGPVEQFF. CDR3 coding DNA: TGTGCCAGCAGTGAAGGGCCCGTTGAGCAGTTCTTC.

In this sample, this clone is medium-sized. The V and J genes are TRBV7-2 and TRBJ2-1; D gene ambiguous. Germline CDR1 reads SGHTA; CDR2 reads FQGNSA. V was shortened by 1 base and J by 7 bases, with 11 bases between the two germline ends. CDR3 size: 14 residues. The CDR3: CASSLGNTVNEQFF. The CDR3 DNA reads TGTGCCAGCAGCTTAGGGAACACAGTTAATGAGCAGTTCTTC.

The chain combines TRBV27 with TRBJ1-6; no reliable D call. The CDR3 runs 14 residues. Germline values: CDR1 MNHEY, CDR2 SMNVEV (reference sequence). Trimming stripped 3 bases from V and 11 bases from J, with 14 bases between. The CDR3 DNA follows: TGTGCCAGCAGTTTTGAAGGGCTTAGAACACCCCTCCACTTT. It is translated as CASSFEGLRTPLHF.

This chain uses TRBV6-5 with TRBJ1-1, with 7 bases matching TRBD1. The CDR3 is 14 amino acids. Germline CDR1 MNHEY, CDR2 SVGAGI. The junction had 5 bases not matched to a gene; V was cut back by 2 bases and J by 5 bases. This CDR3 is CASSYRTGETEAFF. The CDR3 DNA is TGTGCCAGCAGTTACAGGACAGGAGAGACTGAAGCTTTCTTT.

This chain links TRBV30 with TRBJ1-2, with D uncertain. Germline V lookup: CDR1 GTSNPN, CDR2 SVGIG (reference sequence). Trimming left V 5 bases short and J 0 bases short, with 10 bases between. This CDR3 region has 13 residues. The CDR3 protein is CAWEPETNYGYTF. CDR3 coding DNA: TGTGCCTGGGAGCCGGAAACTAACTATGGCTACACCTTC.

The count of this clone is one. This chain links TRBV7-2 with TRBJ1-4, with TRBD1 identical over 7 bases. Germline assignment: CDR1 SGHTA and CDR2 FQGNSA. Trimming cost V 5 bases and J 8 bases; bases outside gene matches: 11. This CDR3 is 15 amino acids long. The CDR3, as DNA: TGTGCCAGCAGCCCCCAGACAGGGATCGGAGAAAAACTGTTTTTT. Its translation: CASSPQTGIGEKLFF.

This chain connects TRBV30 to TRBJ1-1; 9 bases agree with TRBD1. The trim removed 8 bases at V and 1 base at J, leaving 14 bases unmatched. This CDR3 is 16 amino acids long. Per germline, CDR1 GTSNPN and CDR2 SVGIG (reference sequence). This CDR3 is CAGNHRGRVGNTEAFF. As DNA, the CDR3 is TGTGCCGGCAACCACAGGGGGCGAGTCGGGAACACTGAAGCTTTCTTT.

V gene TRBV11-2 combines with J gene TRBJ2-3, with 8 bases that match TRBD2. Germline V lookup: CDR1 SGHAT, CDR2 FQNNGV. The CDR3 extends over 15 amino acids. The V and J ends lost 3 bases and 5 bases, in that order; junction bases with no gene match: 7. This CDR3 is CASSFERGRGDTQYF. As DNA, the CDR3 is TGTGCCAGCAGCTTCGAGCGGGGGCGTGGAGATACGCAGTATTTT.

The chain employs TRBV29-1 and TRBJ2-5; D remains unclear. The CDR3 is made up of 13 amino acids. The V end lost 7 bases, the J end lost 1 base, and 13 bases lay between the germline ends. In germline, CDR1 is SQVTM, CDR2 ANQGSEA. CDR3 DNA: TGCAGCGCCACCGGTATTATCCAAGAGACCCAGTACTTC. As protein: CSATGIIQETQYF.

This clone was found once. The J gene is TRBJ2-5, the V gene TRBV6-5; 7 bases are a match to TRBD1. The CDR3 consists of 16 residues. Germline lookup yields CDR1 MNHEY and CDR2 SVGAGI. Trimming cost V 2 bases and J 1 base; bases outside gene matches: 7. The CDR3 region is CASSYRSTGSQETQYF. The CDR3 DNA follows: TGTGCCAGCAGTTACCGTTCGACAGGGAGCCAAGAGACCCAGTACTTC.

The chain carries TRBV6-1 and TRBJ1-5, with 8 nucleotides matching TRBD1. The length of the CDR3 is 15 residues. From germline, CDR1 is MNHNS and CDR2 SASEGT. V trimming: 4 bases; J trimming: 4 bases; junction bases outside the gene matches: 6. For the CDR3, the DNA is TGTGCCAGCAGTGGCCCGACAGGGGCTAATCAGCCCCAGCATTTT. It is translated as CASSGPTGANQPQHF.

V gene TRBV25-1 combines with J gene TRBJ1-2; D is uncertain. The V end was cut by 6 bases, the J end by 4 bases, with 18 bases between. CDR3 size: 15 residues. Germline V gene sequence: CDR1 MGHDK, CDR2 SYGVNS. CDR3 loop: CASSHPSGELYGYTF. In DNA form, the CDR3 reads TGTGCCAGCAGCCACCCAAGCGGCGAACTCTATGGCTACACCTTC.

The chain links TRBV6-5 to TRBJ2-7; perhaps TRBD1 as D (5 bases). The CDR3 totals 12 residues. CDR1 MNHEY and CDR2 SVGAGI come from the germline V gene. V was cut by 8 bases and J by 3 bases, with 11 bases left in between. The chain's CDR3 is CASGPRGYEQYF. For the CDR3, the DNA is TGTGCCAGCGGTCCAAGGGGCTACGAGCAGTACTTC.